These 6 T cell receptor beta chains originate from one sample sequenced in a study of blood T cell repertoires in COVID-19. Sequencing was performed with immunoSEQ multiplex PCR; in TCRdb, only in-frame clones are kept and a portion is missing. The sample has approximately 300,000 clones, about four fifths seen once. Sequences were obtained from peripheral blood. The receptors originated from a woman aged 45-65 years with acute or convalescent COVID-19.

CDR3 protein: CASSLSILAGATEQFF. The CDR3, as DNA: TGTGCCAGCAGTTTATCTATACTAGCGGGAGCCACTGAGCAGTTCTTC. The chain uses TRBV27 and TRBJ2-1, with TRBD2 identical over 11 bases. Germline loops: CDR1 MNHEY, CDR2 SMNVEV (reference sequence). The CDR3 runs to 16 residues. V gave up 0 bases and J gave up 9 bases; unmatched junction bases: 7.

This clone has a handful of counts. The V and J genes are TRBV14 and TRBJ1-3; a possible D gene is TRBD1 (5 bases). Between the trimmed V and J ends, which lost 10 bases and 1 base, there was a span of 8 bases. The germline gives CDR1 SGHDN, CDR2 FVKESK. The CDR3 spans 12 residues. CDR3 DNA: TGTGCCACAAAGGGGTCTGGAAACACCATATATTTT. Protein: CATKGSGNTIYF.

This chain uses TRBV3-1 (or the pseudogene TRBV3-2) with TRBJ2-7, with unresolved D. The V gene's germline CDR1 is LGHDT and CDR2 YNNKEL (reference sequence). Trimming shortened V by 5 bases and J by 3 bases, and 8 bases separated the two germline ends. The CDR3 extends over 12 amino acids. The CDR3 bases are TGTGCCAGCAGCGGAGAACTCTACGAGCAGTACTTC. The encoded protein is CASSGELYEQYF.

The chain employs TRBV19 and TRBJ1-1; D gene unclear. Germline V gives CDR1 LNHDA, CDR2 SQIVND (reference sequence). Trimming removed 6 bases at V and 1 base at J, with 9 bases between. This CDR3 contains 13 residues. The DNA of the CDR3 is TGTGCCAGTAGAGCGGAGGGGAACACTGAAGCTTTCTTT. This gives the protein CASRAEGNTEAFF.

This clone has a handful of counts. This rearrangement joins TRBV3-1 (or the pseudogene TRBV3-2) to TRBJ1-5, with 9 positions matching TRBD1. The germline CDR1 and CDR2 sequences are LGHDT and YNNKEL (reference sequence). The CDR3 covers 14 residues. The junction had 4 bases not matched to a gene; V was cut back by 1 base and J by 9 bases. The CDR3 DNA reads as TGTGCCAGCAGCCAAGCACGGGACAGGGTGCCCCAGCATTTT. This sequence encodes CASSQARDRVPQHF.

The chain is built from TRBV2 and TRBJ2-1, with D unclear. With 5 bases removed from V and 5 bases from J, the gap between germline ends came to 10 bases. CDR3 length: 13 amino acids. CDR1 and CDR2 (germline): SNHLY, FYNNEI. The CDR3 nucleotides read TGTGCCAGCAGTATTCGCAGAAACAATGAGCAGTTCTTC. This codes for CASSIRRNNEQFF.